This T cell receptor (beta chain) was recorded in a study of shared clonotypes between healthy human individuals. Per the original methods: ImmunoSEQ output held junction-only sequences without quality scores, so filtering differed. Profiling relied on immunoSEQ multiplex PCR, and the TCRdb table lists in-frame clones only, not all of them. V, J and clone size reflect that table, while D and trimming were determined from the DNA. This repertoire shows 2.3 million or so clones, 85% to 95% found once; its top ten account for 0.35% to 0.5%. Trimming pared 4 bases from V and 2 bases from J, leaving 0 bases between. The CDR3 covers 11 residues. Per the germline V gene, CDR1 is SEHNR and CDR2 is FQNEAQ (reference sequence). Findings of the study overall: A few donors shared approximately 5% of their naive CD4 clonotypes. Tissue TCR repertoires likely differ from these blood-only repertoires. Some clonotypes were shared by all four sorted-subset donors, while others were not shared. The non-shared ones had lower generation probabilities than the shared ones.

This clone was recorded a few times. The antigen is unknown. The origin of this receptor is a man aged 18 to 29 in good health. Some clones in this sample may be carry-over from other donors' samples. This rearrangement joins TRBV7-9 to TRBJ1-3, with unresolved D. Specimen: naive CD4+ T cells from PBMCs. The subset: CD45RA+ positively selected. This CDR3 reads CASSSGNTIYF. CDR3 nucleotide sequence: TGTGCCAGCAGCTCTGGAAACACCATATATTTT.